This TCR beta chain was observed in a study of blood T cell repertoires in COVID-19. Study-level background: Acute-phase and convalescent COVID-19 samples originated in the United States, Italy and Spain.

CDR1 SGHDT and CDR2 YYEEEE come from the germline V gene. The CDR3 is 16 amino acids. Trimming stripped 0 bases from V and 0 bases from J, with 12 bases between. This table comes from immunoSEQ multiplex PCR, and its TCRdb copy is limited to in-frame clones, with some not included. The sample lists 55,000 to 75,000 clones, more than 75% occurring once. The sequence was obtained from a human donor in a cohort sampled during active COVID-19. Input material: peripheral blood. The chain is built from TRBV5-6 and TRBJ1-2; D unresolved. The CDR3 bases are TGTGCCAGCAGCTTGGCCTCGAGGAGCCCTAACTATGGCTACACCTTC. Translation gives CASSLASRSPNYGYTF.